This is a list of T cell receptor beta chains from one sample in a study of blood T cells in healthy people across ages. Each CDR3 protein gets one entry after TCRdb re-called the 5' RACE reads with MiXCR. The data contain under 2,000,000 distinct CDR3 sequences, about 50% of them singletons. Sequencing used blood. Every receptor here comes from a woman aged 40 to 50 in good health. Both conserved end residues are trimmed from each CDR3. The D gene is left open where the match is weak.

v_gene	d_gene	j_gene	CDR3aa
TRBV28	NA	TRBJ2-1	ASSLTADQETQF
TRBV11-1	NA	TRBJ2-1	ASSLQAGHGLYNEQF
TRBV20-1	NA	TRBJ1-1	SAISGLGRGGTVAF
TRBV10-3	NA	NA	AAAGGTREQY
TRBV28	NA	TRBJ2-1	ASSAERNEQF
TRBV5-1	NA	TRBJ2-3	AGSTSQENTDTQY
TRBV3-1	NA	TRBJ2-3	ASSPGAGFGTDTQY
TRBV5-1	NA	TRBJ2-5	ASGSNIQETQY
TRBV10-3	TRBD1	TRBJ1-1	AIRHRDSENTEAF
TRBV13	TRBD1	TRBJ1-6	ASSMSTGGSPLH
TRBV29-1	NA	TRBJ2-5	SAEPVAGGGETQY
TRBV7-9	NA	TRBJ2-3	ASSYPGGSTDTQY
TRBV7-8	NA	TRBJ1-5	ASSLGSGWGEAQPQH
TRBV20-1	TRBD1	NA	SASGDRAYEQY
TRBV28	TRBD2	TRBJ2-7	ASGGWTGGGYEQY
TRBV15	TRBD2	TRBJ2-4	ATSRGLSGGGTNIQY
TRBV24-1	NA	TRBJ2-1	ATSDRQSSSYNEQF
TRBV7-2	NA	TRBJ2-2	ASSLWQGTGELF
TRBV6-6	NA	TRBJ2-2	ASSSEEDGELF
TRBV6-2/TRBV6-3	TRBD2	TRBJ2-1	ASSRRLAGGDNEQF
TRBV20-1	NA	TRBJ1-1	SARGPTEAF
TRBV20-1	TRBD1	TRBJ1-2	SADVTGAVSYGYT
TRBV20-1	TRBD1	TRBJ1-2	SARDRHYGYT
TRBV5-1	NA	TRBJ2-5	ASSRSGTSQETQY
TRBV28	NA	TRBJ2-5	ASSLGRGLVETQY
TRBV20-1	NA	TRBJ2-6	SARVPPRSGANVLT
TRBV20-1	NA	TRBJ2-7	SVDSGSYEQY
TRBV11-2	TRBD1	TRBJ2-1	ASSSRDRGHEQF
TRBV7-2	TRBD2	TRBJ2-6	ASSRGDESGANVLT
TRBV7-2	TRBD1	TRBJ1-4	AGSLEGQMSNEKLF
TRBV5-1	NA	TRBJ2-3	ASSLDNTDTQY
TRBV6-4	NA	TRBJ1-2	ARSQGPLYGYT
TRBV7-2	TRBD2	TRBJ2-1	ASSLMVGGGPNEQF